The 14 T cell receptor beta chains below were found in one sample sequenced in a study of cytomegalovirus exposure and HLA in healthy donors. In the PCR, 60 Vbeta and 13 Jbeta primers were used. Profiled with immunoSEQ multiplex PCR; TCRdb holds only in-frame clones, not every one. The sample records some 170,000 clones, about 72% being singletons. Sequenced material: PBMCs. Receptors were obtained from a human donor in good health.

CDR3 residues: CASSYQTGGSNSPLHF. The CDR3 DNA reads as TGTGCCAGCAGTTACCAGACAGGGGGTTCTAATTCACCCCTCCACTTT. The chain couples TRBV6-5 to TRBJ1-6; 9 bases align to TRBD1. Germline trimming cut 2 bases from V and 6 bases from J; bases unmatched to any gene: 5. This CDR3 comprises 16 residues. Germline lookup yields CDR1 MNHEY and CDR2 SVGAGI.

The CDR3 nucleotides read TGTGCCACTTCGACAGGGGTGTACGAGCAGTACTTC. Encoded protein: CATSTGVYEQYF. This chain uses TRBV13 with TRBJ2-7; 8 bases align to TRBD1. V dropped 10 bases and J dropped 4; count of bases not matched to a gene: 6. Germline lookup yields CDR1 PRHDT and CDR2 FYEKMQ (reference sequence). This CDR3 is 12 amino acids long. Full variable domain (missing parts from reference TRBV13 and TRBJ2-7): AAGVIQSPRHLIKEKRETATLKCYPIPRHDTVYWYQQGPGQDPQFLISFYEKMQSDKGSIPDRFSAQQFSDYHSELNMSSLELGDSALYFCATSTGVYEQYFGPGTRLTVT.

The chain links TRBV13 to TRBJ1-6; TRBD1 matches 10 bases. Germline V gene sequence: CDR1 PRHDT, CDR2 FYEKMQ (reference sequence). The CDR3 is 15 residues long. The J segment lost 7 bases and the V segment lost 5 bases, leaving 5 bases of the junction unmatched. The CDR3 protein is CASSLRTGGNSPLHF. DNA of the CDR3: TGTGCCAGCAGCCTGCGGACAGGGGGAAATTCACCCCTCCACTTT.

The V gene is TRBV5-1, the J gene TRBJ2-7; D possibly corresponds to TRBD1 (6 bases). CDR1 and CDR2 from the germline V gene are SGHRS and YFSETQ. This CDR3 is 13 amino acids long. The V end lost 4 bases, the J end lost 4 bases, and 12 bases lay between the germline ends. CDR3 sequence: CASSPGQPYEQYF. For the CDR3, the DNA is TGCGCCAGCAGCCCCGGACAGCCGTACGAGCAGTACTTC.

This rearrangement joins TRBV9 to TRBJ2-7; 7 bases line up with TRBD1. Looked up from germline, CDR1 is SGDLS and CDR2 is YYNGEE. The trim removed 9 bases at V and 2 bases at J, leaving 17 bases unmatched. The CDR3 is made up of 16 amino acids. For the CDR3, the DNA is TGTGCCACCGAGACCGTAACCGGGACAGAGACCTACGAGCAGTACTTC. Translation gives CATETVTGTETYEQYF.

With regard to this clone: A junction boundary mismatches the germline segment, possibly from a read error. The chain combines TRBV4-2 with TRBJ1-6; tentatively, D is TRBD1 (6 bases). CDR1 and CDR2 (germline): LGHNA, YNFKEQ. The CDR3 runs to 19 residues. The CDR3 nucleotides read TGTGCCAGCAGCCAAGCCTCTCCGGAACATGGGACAAATAATTCACCCCCCCACTTT. This translates into CASSQASPEHGTNNSPPHF.

The count of this clone is one. The chain combines TRBV6-5 with TRBJ1-6, with 10 bases matching TRBD1. J gave up 7 bases and V 8 bases, and 2 bases lay outside the gene matches. Germline CDR1 MNHEY, CDR2 SVGAGI. The CDR3 consists of 13 residues. The CDR3 DNA reads TGTGCCAGCCGGGACAGGGGCAATTCACCCCTCCACTTT. It specifies CASRDRGNSPLHF.

V usage is TRBV5-1 and J usage is TRBJ1-3; D is possibly TRBD1 (5 bases). Trimming took off 3 bases at V and 4 bases at J, with 11 bases between the two ends. The CDR3 extends over 14 amino acids. The germline V gene has CDR1 SGHRS and CDR2 YFSETQ. The chain's CDR3 is CASSSGGDGNTIYF. CDR3 DNA sequence: TGCGCCAGCAGCTCGGGGGGGGACGGAAACACCATATATTTT.

The CDR3 is CASSYPGQGYSGANVLTF. In DNA, the CDR3 is TGTGCCAGCAGCTATCCGGGACAGGGCTACTCTGGGGCCAACGTCCTGACTTTC. The chain recombines TRBV7-9 with TRBJ2-6, with 9 positions matching TRBD1. The junction had 7 bases not matched to a gene; V was cut back by 4 bases and J by 0 bases. This CDR3 spans 18 amino acids. CDR1 SEHNR and CDR2 FQNEAQ come from the germline V gene (reference sequence).

This chain connects TRBV9 to TRBJ2-1; 11 bases align to TRBD2. V trimming: 0 bases; J trimming: 6 bases; junction bases outside the gene matches: 5. The CDR3 consists of 16 residues. Germline assignment: CDR1 SGDLS and CDR2 YYNGEE. The CDR3 region has the DNA TGTGCCAGCAGCGTAGGGGGTAGCGGGGGGGCCAATGAGCAGTTCTTC. Encoded protein: CASSVGGSGGANEQFF.

The chain has TRBV5-4 and TRBJ2-7; D may be TRBD1 (5 bases). The ends were cut back, 3 bases at V and 3 bases at J, with 10 bases in the middle. This CDR3 contains 13 residues. CDR1 is SGHNT, CDR2 YYREEE, per germline (reference sequence). The CDR3, as DNA: TGTGCCAGCAGCTCCAGACAGAACTACGAGCAGTACTTC. The encoded protein is CASSSRQNYEQYF.

In its sample, this clone was seen a few times. This chain uses TRBV5-1 with TRBJ2-7; 8 nucleotides match TRBD2. Looked up from germline, CDR1 is SGHRS and CDR2 is YFSETQ. CDR3 size: 14 residues. Trimming cost V 0 bases and J 6 bases; bases outside gene matches: 5. The CDR3 region has the DNA TGCGCCAGCAGCTTGGGACTAGCGTTAGGCGAGCAGTACTTC. Encoded protein: CASSLGLALGEQYF.

The gene calls are TRBV19 and TRBJ2-1; 7 nucleotides line up with TRBD2. J gave up 0 bases and V 5 bases, and 10 bases lay outside the gene matches. This CDR3 has 17 amino acids. Germline V gives CDR1 LNHDA, CDR2 SQIVND (reference sequence). CDR3 region: CASSLDWGGSSYNEQFF. The CDR3 DNA sequence: TGTGCCAGTAGTTTGGATTGGGGGGGTAGCTCCTACAATGAGCAGTTCTTC.

As regards this clone: A read error may account for a junction end that differs from germline. The chain couples TRBV27 to TRBJ1-5; TRBD1 might be the D (5 bases). CDR1 and CDR2 from the germline V gene are MNHEY and SMNVEV (reference sequence). The CDR3 runs to 14 residues. The CDR3 bases are TGTGCCGGCAGTTCAGGGTTTAGCAATCAGCCCCAGCATTTT. It yields the protein CAGSSGFSNQPQHF.